These T cell receptor beta chains were read from a single sample in a study of cytomegalovirus exposure and HLA in healthy donors. This table comes from immunoSEQ multiplex PCR, and its TCRdb copy is limited to in-frame clones, with some not included. The sample records 100,000 to 120,000 clones, roughly 13% being singletons. The specimen sequenced was PBMCs. All receptors come from a man in his forties in good health and CMV-seropositive. Both conserved end residues are part of each CDR3. A D gene is named only where the DNA matches it firmly. Expanded clones are given a class, and other clones once, few, many or no size at all.

clone size: NA
J gene: TRBJ1-3
D gene: NA
V gene: TRBV11-2
CDR3 protein: CASSSGGGLRSGNTIYF
CDR3 DNA: TGTGCCAGCAGCTCCGGGGGGGGTCTTCGGTCTGGAAACACCATATATTTT

clone size: NA
J gene: TRBJ1-2
D gene: NA
V gene: TRBV20-1
CDR3 protein: CSATNYGYTF
CDR3 DNA: TGCAGTGCCACTAACTATGGCTACACCTTC

clone size: NA
J gene: TRBJ1-2
D gene: NA
V gene: TRBV5-5
CDR3 protein: CASSARTPTSNYGYTF
CDR3 DNA: TGTGCCAGCAGCGCTAGGACACCAACCTCTAACTATGGCTACACCTTC

clone size: few
J gene: TRBJ1-4
D gene: TRBD1
V gene: TRBV30
CDR3 protein: CAWSAMTPGQVNEKLFF
CDR3 DNA: TGTGCCTGGAGTGCCATGACTCCGGGACAGGTTAATGAAAAACTGTTTTTT

clone size: NA
J gene: TRBJ2-2
D gene: TRBD1
V gene: TRBV19
CDR3 protein: CASSKDRDYAGELFF
CDR3 DNA: TGTGCCAGTAGTAAGGACAGGGATTACGCTGGGGAGCTGTTTTTT

clone size: NA
J gene: TRBJ2-7
D gene: NA
V gene: TRBV5-1
CDR3 protein: CASKQDAYEQYF
CDR3 DNA: TGCGCCAGCAAACAGGACGCCTACGAGCAGTACTTC

clone size: NA
J gene: TRBJ2-5
D gene: TRBD2
V gene: TRBV29-1
CDR3 protein: CSVVGGGPGETQYF
CDR3 DNA: TGCAGCGTTGTCGGCGGGGGGCCTGGGGAGACCCAGTACTTC

clone size: few
J gene: TRBJ2-3
D gene: TRBD2
V gene: TRBV6-4
CDR3 protein: CASSEGTSGEPDTQYF
CDR3 DNA: TGTGCCAGCAGTGAGGGGACTAGCGGTGAGCCAGATACGCAGTATTTT

clone size: NA
J gene: TRBJ2-3
D gene: TRBD2
V gene: TRBV10-3
CDR3 protein: CAISARAGASTDTQYF
CDR3 DNA: TGTGCCATCAGTGCTCGAGCGGGAGCTTCCACAGATACGCAGTATTTT

clone size: few
J gene: TRBJ1-1
D gene: NA
V gene: TRBV11-2
CDR3 protein: CASSPIQGLLEAFF
CDR3 DNA: TGTGCCAGCAGCCCCATTCAGGGGCTGCTTGAAGCTTTCTTT

clone size: NA
J gene: TRBJ2-3
D gene: TRBD2
V gene: TRBV5-4
CDR3 protein: CASSLLGLARGTDTQYF
CDR3 DNA: TGTGCCAGCAGCTTGCTGGGACTAGCGAGGGGCACAGATACGCAGTATTTT

clone size: few
J gene: TRBJ1-2
D gene: NA
V gene: TRBV19
CDR3 protein: CASSIDLPGTDRNYGYTF
CDR3 DNA: TGTGCCAGTAGTATAGATCTCCCAGGCACAGACCGTAACTATGGCTACACCTTC

clone size: few
J gene: TRBJ1-2
D gene: TRBD1
V gene: TRBV9
CDR3 protein: CASSAMTGVHGYTF
CDR3 DNA: TGTGCCAGCAGCGCAATGACAGGGGTTCATGGCTACACCTTC

clone size: few
J gene: TRBJ1-5
D gene: NA
V gene: TRBV27
CDR3 protein: CASSFSGATAQSQHF
CDR3 DNA: TGTGCCAGCAGTTTTTCAGGGGCAACGGCTCAATCCCAGCATTTT

clone size: NA
J gene: TRBJ1-3
D gene: TRBD1
V gene: TRBV30
CDR3 protein: CAWTGDRLHSGNTIYF
CDR3 DNA: TGTGCCTGGACGGGGGACAGACTTCACTCTGGAAACACCATATATTTT

clone size: NA
J gene: TRBJ1-1
D gene: NA
V gene: TRBV27
CDR3 protein: CASSLRGTEAFF
CDR3 DNA: TGTGCCAGCAGTTTACGGGGCACTGAAGCTTTCTTT

clone size: few
J gene: TRBJ2-2
D gene: TRBD1
V gene: TRBV5-6
CDR3 protein: CASSNSGQGLNTGELFF
CDR3 DNA: TGTGCCAGCAGCAACTCGGGACAGGGCCTTAACACCGGGGAGCTGTTTTTT

clone size: NA
J gene: TRBJ2-7
D gene: TRBD2
V gene: TRBV2
CDR3 protein: CASSKLAGDTYEQYF
CDR3 DNA: TGTGCCAGCAGTAAACTAGCGGGAGACACCTACGAGCAGTACTTC

clone size: NA
J gene: TRBJ1-4
D gene: NA
V gene: TRBV5-4
CDR3 protein: CASSPFGENEKLFF
CDR3 DNA: TGTGCCAGCAGCCCATTCGGGGAAAATGAAAAACTGTTTTTT

clone size: NA
J gene: TRBJ2-2
D gene: TRBD2
V gene: TRBV2
CDR3 protein: CASSGVAGGPDTGELFF
CDR3 DNA: TGTGCCAGCAGTGGAGTGGCGGGAGGGCCGGACACCGGGGAGCTGTTTTTT

clone size: NA
J gene: TRBJ2-2
D gene: NA
V gene: TRBV10-2
CDR3 protein: CASSLVPDTGELFF
CDR3 DNA: TGCGCCAGCAGCCTTGTTCCGGACACCGGGGAGCTGTTTTTT

clone size: NA
J gene: TRBJ2-4
D gene: NA
V gene: TRBV6-1
CDR3 protein: CASSGGTTYIQYF
CDR3 DNA: TGTGCCAGCAGTGGCGGGACGACGTACATTCAGTACTTC

clone size: few
J gene: TRBJ2-1
D gene: TRBD2
V gene: TRBV15
CDR3 protein: CATSRVLADNEQFF
CDR3 DNA: TGTGCCACCAGCAGAGTACTAGCGGACAATGAGCAGTTCTTC

clone size: NA
J gene: TRBJ1-1
D gene: NA
V gene: TRBV7-9
CDR3 protein: CASSRGVGGVTEAFF
CDR3 DNA: TGTGCCAGCAGCCGAGGAGTTGGGGGGGTGACTGAAGCTTTCTTT

clone size: few
J gene: TRBJ2-7
D gene: NA
V gene: TRBV7-3
CDR3 protein: CASSLQGHGYEQYF
CDR3 DNA: TGTGCCAGCAGCTTACAGGGGCATGGGTACGAGCAGTACTTC

clone size: few
J gene: TRBJ2-7
D gene: TRBD2
V gene: TRBV4-1
CDR3 protein: CASSPIGGSLYEQYF
CDR3 DNA: TGCGCCAGCAGCCCGATCGGCGGGAGTCTCTACGAGCAGTACTTC

clone size: few
J gene: TRBJ1-3
D gene: NA
V gene: TRBV7-6
CDR3 protein: CASSAGTSGNTIYF
CDR3 DNA: TGTGCCAGCAGCGCGGGGACCTCCGGAAACACCATATATTTT